The clone carrying this TCR beta chain was picked up one time. Its specificity is unknown. The germline V gene encodes CDR1 GTSNPN and CDR2 SVGIG (reference sequence). The CDR3 is 16 residues long. The V segment lost 4 bases and the J segment 4 bases; nucleotides outside the gene matches: 13. The data were taken from a study of vaccination effects on CD4 cells after COVID-19. Study observations and caveats: Few convalescent patients, and no early post-infection timepoints, were available to the study.

At the end of 9 to 11 days of culture, CD4+ T cells were isolated. Here immunoSEQ multiplex PCR was the method, and the copy in TCRdb shows in-frame clones only, minus some. The table records more than 45,000 clones, roughly 76% of them present only once. The gene calls are TRBV30 and TRBJ2-1; 7 bases match TRBD2. This TCR was recovered from a human donor who had a prior SARS-CoV-2 infection. Sample: CD4+ T cells from PBMCs cultured without peptide, taken before COVID-19 vaccination. CDR3 region: CAWTDISGQFYNEQFF. CDR3 nucleotides: TGTGCCTGGACTGATATTAGCGGGCAATTTTACAATGAGCAGTTCTTC.